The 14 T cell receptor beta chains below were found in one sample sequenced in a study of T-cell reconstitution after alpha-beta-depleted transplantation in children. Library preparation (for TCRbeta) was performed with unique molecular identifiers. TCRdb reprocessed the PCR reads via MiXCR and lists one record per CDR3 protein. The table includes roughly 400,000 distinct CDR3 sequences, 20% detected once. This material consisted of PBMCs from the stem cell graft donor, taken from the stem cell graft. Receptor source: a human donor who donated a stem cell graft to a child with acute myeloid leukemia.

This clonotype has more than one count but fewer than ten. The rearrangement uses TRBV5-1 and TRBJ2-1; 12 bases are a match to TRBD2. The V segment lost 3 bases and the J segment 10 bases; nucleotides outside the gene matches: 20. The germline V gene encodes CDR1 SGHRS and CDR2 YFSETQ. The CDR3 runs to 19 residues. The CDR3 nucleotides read TGCGCCAGCAGCTACCGAAGGGTTCTACTAGCGGGAGGCCTGGGGGAGCAGTTCTTC. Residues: CASSYRRVLLAGGLGEQFF.

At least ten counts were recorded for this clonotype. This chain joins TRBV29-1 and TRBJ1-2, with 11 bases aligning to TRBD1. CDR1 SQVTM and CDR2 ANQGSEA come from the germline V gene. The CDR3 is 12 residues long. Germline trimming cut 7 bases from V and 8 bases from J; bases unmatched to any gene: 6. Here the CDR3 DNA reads TGCAGCGCCACGGGACAGGGGGAAGGCTACACCTTC. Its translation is CSATGQGEGYTF.

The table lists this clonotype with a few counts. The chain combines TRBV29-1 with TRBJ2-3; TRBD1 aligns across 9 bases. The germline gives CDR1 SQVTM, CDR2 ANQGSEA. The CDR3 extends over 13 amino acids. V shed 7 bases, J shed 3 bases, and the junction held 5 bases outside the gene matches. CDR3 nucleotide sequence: TGCAGCGCCGCGACAGGGGGGACAGATACGCAGTATTTT. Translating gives CSAATGGTDTQYF.

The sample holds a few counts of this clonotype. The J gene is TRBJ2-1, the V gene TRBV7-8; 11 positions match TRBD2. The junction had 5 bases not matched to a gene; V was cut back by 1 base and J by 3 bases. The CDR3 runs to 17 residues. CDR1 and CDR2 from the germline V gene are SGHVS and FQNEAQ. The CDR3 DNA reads TGTGCCAGCAGCTTAGAACTAGCGGGAGAGGTCTACAATGAGCAGTTCTTC. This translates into CASSLELAGEVYNEQFF. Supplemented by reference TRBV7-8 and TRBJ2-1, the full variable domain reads GAGVSQSPRYKVAKRGQDVALRCDPISGHVSLFWYQQALGQGPEFLTYFQNEAQLDKSGLPSDRFFAERPEGSVSTLKIQRTQQEDSAVYLCASSLELAGEVYNEQFFGPGTRLTVL.

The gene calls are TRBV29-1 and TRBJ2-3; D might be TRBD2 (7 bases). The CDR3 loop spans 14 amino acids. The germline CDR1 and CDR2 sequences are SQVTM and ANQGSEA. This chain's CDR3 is CVVERGGWTDTQYF. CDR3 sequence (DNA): TGCGTCGTTGAAAGGGGGGGCTGGACAGATACGCAGTATTTT.

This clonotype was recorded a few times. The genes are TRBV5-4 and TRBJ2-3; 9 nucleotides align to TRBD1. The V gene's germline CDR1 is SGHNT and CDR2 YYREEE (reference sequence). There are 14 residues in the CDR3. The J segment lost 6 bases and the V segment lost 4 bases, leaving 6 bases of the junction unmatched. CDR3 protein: CASSGRDRVDTQYF. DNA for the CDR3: TGTGCCAGCAGCGGAAGGGACAGGGTGGATACGCAGTATTTT.

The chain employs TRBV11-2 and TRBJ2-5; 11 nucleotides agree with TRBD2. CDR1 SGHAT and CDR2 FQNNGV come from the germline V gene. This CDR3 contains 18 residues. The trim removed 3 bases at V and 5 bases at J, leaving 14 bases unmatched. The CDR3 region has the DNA TGTGCCAGCAGCTTGTTTGGATCAACTAGCGGGAGTCCGGAGACCCAGTACTTC. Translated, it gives CASSLFGSTSGSPETQYF.

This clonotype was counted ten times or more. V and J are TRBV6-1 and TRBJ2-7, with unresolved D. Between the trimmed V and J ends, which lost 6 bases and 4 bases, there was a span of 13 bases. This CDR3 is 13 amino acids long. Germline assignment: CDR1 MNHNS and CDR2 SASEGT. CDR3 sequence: CASRNGGPYEQYF. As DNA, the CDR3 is TGTGCCAGCAGAAATGGCGGACCATACGAGCAGTACTTC.

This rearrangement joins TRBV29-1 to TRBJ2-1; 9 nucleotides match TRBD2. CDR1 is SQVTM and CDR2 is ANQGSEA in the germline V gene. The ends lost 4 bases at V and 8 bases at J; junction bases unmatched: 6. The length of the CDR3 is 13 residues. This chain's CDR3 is CSVVAGGPHEQFF. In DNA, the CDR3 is TGCAGCGTTGTGGCGGGAGGGCCCCATGAGCAGTTCTTC.

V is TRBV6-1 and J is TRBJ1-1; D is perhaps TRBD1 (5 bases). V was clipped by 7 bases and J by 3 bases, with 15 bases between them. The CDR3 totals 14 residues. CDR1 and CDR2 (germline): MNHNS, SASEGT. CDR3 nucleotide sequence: TGTGCCAGCATCGGTCAGGGACTGGACACTGAAGCTTTCTTT. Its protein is CASIGQGLDTEAFF.

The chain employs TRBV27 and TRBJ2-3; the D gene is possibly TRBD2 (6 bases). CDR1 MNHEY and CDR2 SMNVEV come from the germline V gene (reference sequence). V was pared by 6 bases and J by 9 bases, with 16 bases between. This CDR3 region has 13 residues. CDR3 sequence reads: CASSVGGGRTQYF. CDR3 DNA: TGTGCCAGCAGCGTCGGTGGAGGGAGGACGCAGTATTTT.

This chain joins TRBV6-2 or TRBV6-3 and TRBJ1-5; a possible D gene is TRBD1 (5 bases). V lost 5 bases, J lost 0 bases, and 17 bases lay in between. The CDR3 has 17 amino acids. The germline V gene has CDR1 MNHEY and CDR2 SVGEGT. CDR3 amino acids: CASSRHTTGYSNQPQHF. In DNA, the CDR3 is TGTGCCAGCAGTCGCCACACTACAGGCTATAGCAATCAGCCCCAGCATTTT.

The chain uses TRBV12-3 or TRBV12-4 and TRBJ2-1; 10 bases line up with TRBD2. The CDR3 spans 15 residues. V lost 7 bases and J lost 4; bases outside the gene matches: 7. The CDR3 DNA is TGTGCCAGCACCTCCGGGACTAGCGTTTACAATGAGCAGTTCTTC. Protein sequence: CASTSGTSVYNEQFF.

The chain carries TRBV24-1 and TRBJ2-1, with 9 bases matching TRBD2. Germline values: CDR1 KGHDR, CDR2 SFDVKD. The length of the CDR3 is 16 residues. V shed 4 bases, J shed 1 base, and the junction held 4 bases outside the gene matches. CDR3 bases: TGTGCCACCAGTGACCCGGGACTAGCATCCTACAATGAGCAGTTCTTC. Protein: CATSDPGLASYNEQFF.